This TCR beta chain emerged from a study of blood T cell repertoires in COVID-19. About the research overall: COVID-19 samples collected from the United States, Italy and Spain covered acute and convalescent phases. The analysed material was cDNA or gDNA that came from T cells, B-cell-depleted T cells, or PBMCs.

CDR1 and CDR2 (germline): SQVTM, ANQGSEA. CDR3 size: 12 residues. The ends lost 7 bases at V and 4 bases at J; junction bases unmatched: 4. Sequencing used immunoSEQ multiplex PCR; TCRdb keeps in-frame clones, though not all of them. The profile shows 310,000 or so clones, roughly nine tenths of them singletons. The specimen sequenced was peripheral blood. This rearrangement joins TRBV29-1 to TRBJ2-3; TRBD1 matches 8 bases. The origin of this receptor is a woman in her forties or fifties who had recovered from COVID-19. Written as DNA, the CDR3 is TGCAGCGCCCGACAGGGGCCAGATACGCAGTATTTT. Translated, it gives CSARQGPDTQYF.